One and the same sample provided the 20 T cell receptor beta chains below, sequenced in a study of cytomegalovirus exposure and HLA in healthy donors. With 60 Vbeta and 13 Jbeta primers, the PCR was carried out. Profiled with immunoSEQ multiplex PCR; TCRdb holds only in-frame clones, not every one. Of 150,000 to 200,000 clones listed, around three quarters were seen once; the top ten hold 13% to 15%. Sequencing was done on a sample of PBMCs. These receptors were obtained from a woman in her 30s in good health and CMV-seropositive.

This sequence joins TRBV30 and TRBJ1-2; D call uncertain. Between the trimmed V and J ends, which lost 0 bases and 8 bases, there was a span of 13 bases. This CDR3 is 13 amino acids long. Germline CDR1 and CDR2: GTSNPN and SVGIG (reference sequence). CDR3 sequence (DNA): TGTGCCTGGAGTGTAGGAGGATTCGGGGGCTACACCTTC. Translated, it gives CAWSVGGFGGYTF.

The V call is TRBV4-2, the J call TRBJ1-4; a possible D gene is TRBD1 (5 bases). V was cut by 3 bases and J by 7 bases, with 12 bases left in between. The V gene's germline CDR1 is LGHNA and CDR2 YNFKEQ. This CDR3 has 14 amino acids. The CDR3 DNA reads as TGTGCCAGCAGCCATGGCAGGGCGGCTGAAAAACTGTTTTTT. Its translation is CASSHGRAAEKLFF.

The rearrangement joins TRBV4-1 to TRBJ2-1, with 14 bases lining up with TRBD2. CDR1 is MGHRA, CDR2 YSYEKL, per germline. The CDR3 is made up of 16 amino acids. V shed 1 base and J 7 bases; nucleotides not matched to a gene: 3. CDR3 amino acids: CASSQGTSGRKNEQFF. The CDR3, as DNA: TGCGCCAGCAGCCAAGGGACTAGCGGGAGGAAGAATGAGCAGTTCTTC.

V and J are TRBV5-1 and TRBJ2-3; TRBD2 agrees at 7 bases. Germline assignment: CDR1 SGHRS and CDR2 YFSETQ. This CDR3 region has 15 residues. Trimming removed 5 bases from V and 4 bases from J; junction bases left unmatched: 10. The CDR3 DNA reads as TGCGCCAGCAGTCAGTGGGGGGGAGAGGCAGATACGCAGTATTTT. Protein: CASSQWGGEADTQYF.

The chain employs TRBV2 and TRBJ2-5, with 7 positions matching TRBD2. The V gene's germline CDR1 is SNHLY and CDR2 FYNNEI. This CDR3 has 14 residues. Trimming cost V 7 bases and J 7 bases; bases outside gene matches: 12. The CDR3 nucleotides read TGTGCCAGCACCCCAGGGCCGTGGGGGGGGACCCAGTACTTC. Protein: CASTPGPWGGTQYF. The full variable domain, rest sourced from reference TRBV2 and TRBJ2-5, is EPEVTQTPSHQVTQMGQEVILRCVPISNHLYFYWYRQILGQKVEFLVSFYNNEISEKSEIFDDQFSVERPDGSNFTLKIRSTKLEDSAMYFCASTPGPWGGTQYFGPGTRLLVL.

This clone is a singleton in its sample. Distinct nucleotide sequences in the sample also encode this CDR3. This chain connects TRBV7-8 to TRBJ2-7; maybe TRBD1 (6 bases). CDR1 and CDR2 from the germline V gene are SGHVS and FQNEAQ. V was cut by 0 bases and J by 9 bases, with 12 bases left in between. This CDR3 spans 13 amino acids. The CDR3 coding sequence is TGTGCCAGCAGCTTAGCGAAGGGGGACGCGCAGTACTTC. This encodes CASSLAKGDAQYF.

The rearrangement uses TRBV9 and TRBJ2-3, with D hard to call. The ends were cut back, 4 bases at V and 4 bases at J, with 19 bases in the middle. CDR1 SGDLS and CDR2 YYNGEE come from the germline V gene. This CDR3 spans 16 amino acids. CDR3 residues: CASSLYDEVSPDTQYF. In DNA form, the CDR3 reads TGTGCCAGCAGCCTTTATGACGAGGTTTCCCCAGATACGCAGTATTTT.

The chain uses TRBV4-1 and TRBJ2-1; 9 positions agree with TRBD2. From germline, CDR1 is MGHRA and CDR2 YSYEKL. The CDR3 sequence is 19 residues long. V was pared by 6 bases and J by 4 bases, with 19 bases of the junction left unmatched. The chain's CDR3 is CASRRVGLALGLVYNEQFF. DNA for the CDR3: TGCGCCAGCAGACGGGTCGGACTAGCGCTGGGCCTTGTGTACAATGAGCAGTTCTTC.

Points on this clone: The same CDR3 can be traced to other DNA sequences in this sample. The chain joins TRBV5-1 to TRBJ2-7; TRBD1 aligns across 8 bases. Looked up from germline, CDR1 is SGHRS and CDR2 is YFSETQ. This CDR3 is built from 14 residues. J gave up 1 base and V 1 base, and 1 base lay outside the gene matches. The CDR3 loop reads CASSLRQGSYEQYF. CDR3 bases: TGCGCCAGCAGCTTGCGACAGGGGTCCTACGAGCAGTACTTC.

This clone was picked up a small number of times. The rearrangement uses TRBV27 and TRBJ2-1, with TRBD2 matching over 15 bases. Germline CDR1 MNHEY, CDR2 SMNVEV (reference sequence). V was clipped by 5 bases and J by 9 bases; unmatched bases: 8. CDR3 size: 16 residues. CDR3 coding DNA: TGTGCCAGCAGTCCTGGACTAGCGGGAGGGCCGGGTGAGCAGTTCTTC. It is translated as CASSPGLAGGPGEQFF.

In DNA form, the CDR3 reads TGTGCCAGCAGCCCGCACTCTTCGAACACTGAAGCTTTCTTT. Protein sequence: CASSPHSSNTEAFF. The J gene is TRBJ1-1, the V gene TRBV11-3; D unresolved. The CDR3 sequence is 14 residues long. V lost 5 bases, J lost 1 base, and 11 bases lay in between. Germline V gene data show CDR1 as SGHNT and CDR2 as YENEEA.

The CDR3 spells CAIKPSGSLETQYF. DNA of the CDR3: TGTGCCATCAAGCCCAGCGGGAGTTTAGAGACCCAGTACTTC. J is TRBJ2-5 and V is TRBV10-3, with 8 bases matching TRBD2. Per the germline V gene, CDR1 is ENHRY and CDR2 is SYGVKD. The V segment lost 7 bases and the J segment 4 bases; nucleotides outside the gene matches: 8. CDR3 length: 14 residues.

The rearrangement joins TRBV6-5 to TRBJ1-1; no clear D gene. Looked up from germline, CDR1 is MNHEY and CDR2 is SVGAGI. V was clipped by 2 bases and J by 5 bases, with 12 bases between them. This CDR3 is 14 amino acids long. DNA of the CDR3: TGTGCCAGCAGTTACCCTGGAAAGCGGACTGAAGCTTTCTTT. Amino acid sequence: CASSYPGKRTEAFF.

The rearrangement links TRBV6-1 to TRBJ1-6, with 8 bases that match TRBD1. This CDR3 contains 14 residues. CDR1 is MNHNS, CDR2 SASEGT, per germline. The V segment lost 6 bases and the J segment 6 bases; nucleotides outside the gene matches: 4. CDR3 DNA: TGTGCCAGCAGGATGACAGGGGTTAATTCACCCCTCCACTTT. Translating gives CASRMTGVNSPLHF.

This clone was seen a single time. The chain is built from TRBV5-1 and TRBJ2-1; 7 bases fit TRBD2. This CDR3 has 15 residues. V was clipped by 2 bases and J by 5 bases; unmatched bases: 7. Germline lookup yields CDR1 SGHRS and CDR2 YFSETQ. The CDR3 protein is CASSFSPGGNNEQFF. DNA for the CDR3: TGCGCCAGCAGCTTTTCCCCCGGGGGGAACAATGAGCAGTTCTTC. Complete variable domain (other parts from reference TRBV5-1 and TRBJ2-1): KAGVTQTPRYLIKTRGQQVTLSCSPISGHRSVSWYQQTPGQGLQFLFEYFSETQRNKGNFPGRFSGRQFSNSRSEMNVSTLELGDSALYLCASSFSPGGNNEQFFGPGTRLTVL.

The chain links TRBV4-1 to TRBJ2-3; D might be TRBD1 (6 bases). CDR3 size: 17 residues. The germline V gene has CDR1 MGHRA and CDR2 YSYEKL. The V and J ends lost 1 base and 3 bases respectively, with 17 bases between them. Written as DNA, the CDR3 is TGCGCCAGCAGCCAAGCGTCGGGTCAGGGGATGACAGATACGCAGTATTTT. Amino acids: CASSQASGQGMTDTQYF.

Note on this clone: Distinct nucleotide sequences in the sample also encode this CDR3. The chain uses TRBV7-9 and TRBJ2-5; 10 nucleotides line up with TRBD2. The ends lost 5 bases at V and 5 bases at J; junction bases unmatched: 8. The germline V gene has CDR1 SEHNR and CDR2 FQNEAQ (reference sequence). The CDR3 consists of 15 residues. The CDR3 protein is CASSPRTSGRETQYF. For the CDR3, the DNA is TGTGCCAGCAGCCCAAGGACTAGCGGCAGGGAGACCCAGTACTTC.

The chain combines TRBV5-1 with TRBJ2-5; no definite D call. V was clipped by 2 bases and J by 2 bases, with 4 bases between them. The CDR3 length is 12 residues. The V gene's germline CDR1 is SGHRS and CDR2 YFSETQ. CDR3: CASSFRQETQYF. The CDR3 coding sequence is TGCGCCAGCAGCTTCAGGCAAGAGACCCAGTACTTC.

The sample holds one count of this clone. The J gene is TRBJ1-6, the V gene TRBV4-1; 11 bases fit TRBD1. V trimming: 4 bases; J trimming: 8 bases; junction bases outside the gene matches: 4. The CDR3 runs to 15 residues. Per the germline V gene, CDR1 is MGHRA and CDR2 is YSYEKL. CDR3 in DNA: TGCGCCAGCAGCCGAGGACAGGGGGCTGATTCACCCCTCCACTTT. Translated: CASSRGQGADSPLHF.

This clone was counted once. The gene calls are TRBV9 and TRBJ2-5; weak D call: TRBD2 (6 bases). Trimming took 0 bases from V and 5 from J, leaving 14 bases between them. CDR3 length: 15 amino acids. In germline, CDR1 is SGDLS, CDR2 YYNGEE. The CDR3 nucleotides are TGTGCCAGCAGCGTAGTCCCCGGGGGAAGGGAGACCCAGTACTTC. Its protein is CASSVVPGGRETQYF. Full variable domain (rest looked up from reference TRBV9 and TRBJ2-5): DSGVTQTPKHLITATGQRVTLRCSPRSGDLSVYWYQQSLDQGLQFLIQYYNGEERAKGNILERFSAQQFPDLHSELNLSSLELGDSALYFCASSVVPGGRETQYFGPGTRLLVL.